A selection of T cell receptor beta chains follows, all from one sample in a study of T cells expressing NK-cell markers. TCRdb derives one entry per CDR3 protein from the 5' RACE reads, leaving out DNA. This sample's table has 250,000 to 300,000 distinct CDR3 sequences. The specimen was blood T cells: a sorted CD56 or NKG2C T cell subset, CD4+ or CD8+ T cells, or bulk PBMC T cells (not recorded which). The receptors were sampled from a man aged 18 to 29 in good health. Both conserved end residues are part of each CDR3.

CDR3aa: CASSPLPYEQYF
j_gene: TRBJ2-7
len: 12
v_gene: TRBV12-3/TRBV12-4

CDR3aa: CASSLKAGGPFQETQYF
j_gene: TRBJ2-5
len: 17
v_gene: TRBV5-1

CDR3aa: CSLAGDTPYNEQFF
j_gene: TRBJ2-1
len: 14
v_gene: TRBV29-1

CDR3aa: CASSRTGIGWAGELFF
j_gene: TRBJ2-2
len: 16
v_gene: TRBV12-3/TRBV12-4

CDR3aa: CASSPERSTEAFF
j_gene: TRBJ1-1
len: 13
v_gene: TRBV3-1

CDR3aa: CAIGQDYNSPLHF
j_gene: TRBJ1-6
len: 13
v_gene: TRBV10-3

CDR3aa: CAISESRTGGGNEQFF
j_gene: TRBJ2-1
len: 16
v_gene: TRBV10-3

CDR3aa: CASRKGQELNNSPLHF
j_gene: TRBJ1-6
len: 16
v_gene: TRBV19

CDR3aa: CSASLGTIEYEQYF
j_gene: TRBJ2-7
len: 14
v_gene: TRBV20-1

CDR3aa: CASSLQERGEQYF
j_gene: TRBJ2-7
len: 13
v_gene: TRBV12-3/TRBV12-4

CDR3aa: CASSLTGTTAKNIQYF
j_gene: TRBJ2-4
len: 16
v_gene: TRBV7-3

CDR3aa: CASSYSFWGGEQFF
j_gene: TRBJ2-1
len: 14
v_gene: TRBV6-5

CDR3aa: CSARDSSAFDNEQFF
j_gene: TRBJ2-1
len: 15
v_gene: TRBV20-1

CDR3aa: CASRLATGIYNEQFF
j_gene: TRBJ2-1
len: 15
v_gene: TRBV7-2

CDR3aa: CASTPRLNTEAFF
j_gene: TRBJ1-1
len: 13
v_gene: TRBV6-6

CDR3aa: CASSLARTGAGGNQPQHF
j_gene: TRBJ1-5
len: 18
v_gene: TRBV11-1